This entry is about one T cell receptor beta chain. The CDR3 is 14 amino acids. Germline lookup yields CDR1 KGHSH and CDR2 LQKENI. The V and J ends lost 3 bases and 4 bases, in that order; junction bases with no gene match: 3. The record originates from a study of blood T cell repertoires in COVID-19. Data came from immunoSEQ multiplex PCR; TCRdb stores just in-frame clones and leaves some out. The data show 120,000 or so clones, more than 75% seen once. This chain connects TRBV18 to TRBJ2-5; TRBD1 aligns across 9 bases. This receptor was obtained from a man aged 50 to 59 with acute or convalescent COVID-19. The source material was peripheral blood. CDR3 nucleotides: TGTGCCAGCTCACCGGACAGGGGTTCAGAGACCCAGTACTTC. Translated: CASSPDRGSETQYF.